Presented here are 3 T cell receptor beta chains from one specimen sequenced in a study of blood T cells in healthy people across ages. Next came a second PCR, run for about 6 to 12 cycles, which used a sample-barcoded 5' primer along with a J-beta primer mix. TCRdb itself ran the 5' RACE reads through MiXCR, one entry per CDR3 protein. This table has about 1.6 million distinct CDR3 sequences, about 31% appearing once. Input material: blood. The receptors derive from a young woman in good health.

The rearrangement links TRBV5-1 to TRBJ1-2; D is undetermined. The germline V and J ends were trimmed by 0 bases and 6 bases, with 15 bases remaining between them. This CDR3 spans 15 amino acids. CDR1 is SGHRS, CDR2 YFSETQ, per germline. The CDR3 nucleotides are TGCGCCAGCAGCTTGGGGAGTATAGTGTTGGATGGCTACACCTTC. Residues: CASSLGSIVLDGYTF.

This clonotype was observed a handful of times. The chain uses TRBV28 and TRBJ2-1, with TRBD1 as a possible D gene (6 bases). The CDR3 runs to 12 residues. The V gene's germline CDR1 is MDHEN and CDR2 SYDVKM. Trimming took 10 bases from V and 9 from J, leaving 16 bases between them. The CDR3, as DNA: TGTGCCAAAAGGACGGTAGGGGGTGAGCAGTTCTTC. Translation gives CAKRTVGGEQFF.

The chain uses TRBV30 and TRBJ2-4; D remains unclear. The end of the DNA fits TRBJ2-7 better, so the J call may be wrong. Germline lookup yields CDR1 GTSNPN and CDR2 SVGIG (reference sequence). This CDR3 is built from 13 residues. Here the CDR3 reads CAWSLTDLYEQYF. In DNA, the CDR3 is TGTGCCTGGAGTCTAACGGACCTCTACGAGCAGTACTTC.